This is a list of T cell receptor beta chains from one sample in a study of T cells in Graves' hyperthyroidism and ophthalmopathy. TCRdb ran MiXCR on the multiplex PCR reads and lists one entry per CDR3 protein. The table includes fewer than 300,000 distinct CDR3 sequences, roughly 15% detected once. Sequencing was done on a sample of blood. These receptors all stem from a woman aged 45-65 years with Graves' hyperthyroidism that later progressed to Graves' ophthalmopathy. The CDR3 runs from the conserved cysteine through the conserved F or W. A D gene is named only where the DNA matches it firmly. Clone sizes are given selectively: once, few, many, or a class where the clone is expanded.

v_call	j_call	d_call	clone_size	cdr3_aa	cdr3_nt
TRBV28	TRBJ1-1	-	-	CASSLSLDGNTEAFF	TGTGCCAGCAGTCTTAGCCTGGACGGAAACACTGAAGCTTTCTTT
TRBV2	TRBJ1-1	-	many	CATETTMNTEAFF	TGTGCCACTGAGACAACCATGAACACTGAAGCTTTCTTT
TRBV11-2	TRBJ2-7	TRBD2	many	CASTKAGGLYEQYF	TGTGCCAGCACTAAAGCGGGAGGCCTCTACGAGCAGTACTTC
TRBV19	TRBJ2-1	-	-	CASSIGPVSYNEQFF	TGTGCCAGTAGTATAGGACCAGTCTCCTACAATGAGCAGTTCTTC
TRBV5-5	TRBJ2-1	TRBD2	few	CASSDGTSGTYNEQFF	TGTGCCAGCAGCGACGGGACTAGCGGTACCTACAATGAGCAGTTCTTC
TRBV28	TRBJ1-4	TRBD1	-	CASRSGQGNEKLFF	TGTGCCAGCAGATCGGGACAGGGGAATGAAAAACTGTTTTTT
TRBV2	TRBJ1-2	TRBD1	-	CASSDGDRGRKGGYTF	TGTGCCAGCAGTGATGGTGACAGGGGGCGAAAGGGTGGCTACACCTTC
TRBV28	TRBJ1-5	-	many	CASNPSPWGSGQPQHF	TGTGCCAGCAATCCTTCACCCTGGGGTTCGGGTCAGCCCCAGCATTTT
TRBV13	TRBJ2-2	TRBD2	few	CASSPMGLSNTGELFF	TGTGCCAGCAGCCCGATGGGACTATCAAACACCGGGGAGCTGTTTTTT
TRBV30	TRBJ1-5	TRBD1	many	CAWSGQGFSNQPQHF	TGTGCCTGGAGTGGACAGGGTTTTAGCAATCAGCCCCAGCATTTT
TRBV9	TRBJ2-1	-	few	CASSPLIGGSSYNEQFF	TGTGCCAGCAGCCCCCTTATTGGGGGATCCTCCTACAATGAGCAGTTCTTC
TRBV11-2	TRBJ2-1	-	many	CASSRGLYNEQFF	TGTGCCAGCAGCAGGGGACTCTACAATGAGCAGTTCTTC
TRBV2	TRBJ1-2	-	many	CASRPSGKNYGYTF	TGTGCCAGCAGACCTTCGGGGAAGAACTATGGCTACACCTTC
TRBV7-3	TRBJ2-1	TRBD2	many	CASSLTPGGASGRRSYNEQFF	TGTGCCAGCAGCTTAACCCCGGGTGGGGCTAGCGGGAGACGCTCCTACAATGAGCAGTTCTTC
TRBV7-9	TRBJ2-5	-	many	CASSLAGQSETQYF	TGTGCCAGCAGCTTAGCGGGGCAGTCAGAGACCCAGTACTTC
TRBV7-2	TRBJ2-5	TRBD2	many	CASSLGRGGGTQYF	TGTGCCAGCAGCTTAGGTCGGGGGGGGGGGACCCAGTACTTC
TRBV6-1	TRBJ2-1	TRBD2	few	CASVPSGSYNEQFF	TGTGCCAGCGTCCCTAGCGGCTCCTACAATGAGCAGTTCTTC
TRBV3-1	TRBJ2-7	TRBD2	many	CASSQRTSGSQQYF	TGTGCCAGCAGCCAGAGGACTAGCGGGAGTCAGCAGTACTTC
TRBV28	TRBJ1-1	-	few	CASSFFSAGDGAFF	TGTGCCAGCAGTTTCTTTTCCGCGGGGGATGGCGCTTTCTTT
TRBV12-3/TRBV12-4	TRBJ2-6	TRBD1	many	CASSLEQGTGANVLTF	TGTGCCAGCAGTTTAGAACAGGGGACTGGGGCCAACGTCCTGACTTTC
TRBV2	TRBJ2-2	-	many	CASSPKSNTGELFF	TGTGCCAGCAGTCCGAAATCGAACACCGGGGAGCTGTTTTTT
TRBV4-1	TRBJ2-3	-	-	CASSQVGRRGTDTQYF	TGCGCCAGCAGCCAAGTTGGACGACGGGGCACAGATACGCAGTATTTT
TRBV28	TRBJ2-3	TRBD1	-	CASSPLGQGDSTQYF	TGTGCCAGCAGTCCCTTGGGACAGGGGGATAGTACGCAGTATTTT
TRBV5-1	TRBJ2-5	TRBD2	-	CASSFGLAEDTETQYF	TGCGCCAGCAGCTTTGGACTAGCGGAAGATACAGAGACCCAGTACTTC
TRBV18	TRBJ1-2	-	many	CASSPPGESNYGYTF	TGTGCCAGCTCACCGCCGGGGGAATCCAACTATGGCTACACCTTC
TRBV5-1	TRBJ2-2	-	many	CASSFWGLSRSNTGELFF	TGCGCCAGCAGCTTTTGGGGGCTCAGTCGGTCGAACACCGGGGAGCTGTTTTTT
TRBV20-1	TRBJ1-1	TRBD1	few	CSARGGQGGSNFDRAFF	TGCAGTGCTAGGGGGGGACAGGGGGGTTCTAACTTCGATCGGGCTTTCTTT
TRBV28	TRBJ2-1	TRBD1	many	CASSFGDREIRGEQFF	TGTGCCAGCAGTTTCGGGGACAGGGAGATCCGGGGTGAGCAGTTCTTC
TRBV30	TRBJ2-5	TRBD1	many	CAWSPGQGWGETQYF	TGTGCCTGGAGTCCGGGACAGGGGTGGGGAGAGACCCAGTACTTC
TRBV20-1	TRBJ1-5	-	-	CSASQVALARNQPQHF	TGCAGTGCTAGTCAGGTGGCATTAGCTAGAAATCAGCCCCAGCATTTT
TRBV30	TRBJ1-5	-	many	CAWSRGERGRNQPQHF	TGTGCCTGGAGTCGTGGGGAAAGGGGGAGGAATCAGCCCCAGCATTTT
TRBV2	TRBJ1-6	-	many	CASRDTRRGYNSPLHF	TGTGCCAGCAGGGATACCAGGAGGGGTTATAATTCACCCCTCCACTTT
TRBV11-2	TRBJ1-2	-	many	CASSLGQLTGYTF	TGTGCCAGCAGCTTAGGACAGTTGACTGGCTACACCTTC
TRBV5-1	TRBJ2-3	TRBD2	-	CASSDRTSGSTDTQYF	TGCGCCAGCAGCGACCGCACTAGCGGGAGCACAGATACGCAGTATTTT
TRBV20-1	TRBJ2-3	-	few	CSAQPAVTSTDTQYF	TGCAGTGCACAGCCAGCTGTGACTAGCACAGATACGCAGTATTTT
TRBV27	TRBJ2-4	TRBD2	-	CASSFRRLAGKNIQYF	TGTGCCAGCAGTTTCCGGCGACTAGCGGGCAAAAACATTCAGTACTTC
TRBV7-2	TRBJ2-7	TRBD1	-	CASSSSGTGFPYEQYF	TGTGCCAGCAGCTCATCCGGGACAGGGTTCCCCTACGAGCAGTACTTC
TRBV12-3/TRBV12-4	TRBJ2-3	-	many	CASSQSRGTDTQYF	TGTGCCAGCAGCCAGAGCAGGGGCACAGATACGCAGTATTTT
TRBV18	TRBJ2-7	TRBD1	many	CASSTRTGGVYEQYF	TGTGCCAGCTCAACACGGACAGGGGGAGTCTACGAGCAGTACTTC
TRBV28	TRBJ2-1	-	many	CASNSIGSGPYNEQFF	TGTGCCAGCAACTCAATAGGCTCCGGCCCCTACAATGAGCAGTTCTTC